The clone carrying this T cell receptor beta chain was observed a few times. This sample is part of a study of control samples from healthy donors and cancer patients. The germline V gene encodes CDR1 SGHKS and CDR2 YYEKEE (reference sequence). The CDR3 loop spans 12 amino acids. The V gene end was trimmed by 7 bases and the J gene end by 3 bases; junction bases not matched to a gene: 1. Produced via immunoSEQ multiplex PCR; TCRdb's table is partial and in-frame only. The sample carries 150,000 to 200,000 clones, just under 95% recorded once. The sample consisted of blood. The genes are TRBV5-5 and TRBJ1-1; 9 bases map to TRBD1. This receptor was identified in a woman in her thirties or forties in good health. In nucleotides, the CDR3 is TGTGCCAGCGGACAGGGGTACACTGAAGCTTTCTTT. This encodes CASGQGYTEAFF.